The rows below give T cell receptor beta chains drawn from one sample of a study of cytomegalovirus exposure and HLA in healthy donors. This table comes from immunoSEQ multiplex PCR, and its TCRdb copy is limited to in-frame clones, with some not included. The data contain 80,000 or so clones, about 64% of them singletons. The source material was PBMCs. These receptors were obtained from a man under 40 in good health and CMV-seropositive. Each CDR3 is given with its conserved first and last residue. A D gene is named only where the DNA matches it firmly. Expanded clones get a size class; other rows say once, few or many, or leave the size out.

V gene	D gene	J gene	clone size	CDR3 protein	CDR3 DNA
TRBV5-1	NA	TRBJ1-3	NA	CASSLDQAAGNTIYF	TGCGCCAGCAGCTTGGATCAGGCAGCTGGAAACACCATATATTTT
TRBV27	NA	TRBJ2-7	NA	CASSRNRQTSTYEQYF	TGTGCCAGCAGTCGGAACCGACAGACGAGTACCTACGAGCAGTACTTC
TRBV7-9	NA	TRBJ2-1	NA	CASRHQGNEQFF	TGTGCCAGCAGACACCAGGGGAATGAGCAGTTCTTC
TRBV13	NA	TRBJ2-1	NA	CASSFGTADNEQFF	TGTGCCAGCAGCTTCGGGACTGCGGATAATGAGCAGTTCTTC
TRBV2	TRBD2	TRBJ2-7	NA	CASSPRGLEGPNEQYF	TGTGCCAGCAGTCCTAGGGGACTAGAAGGCCCCAACGAGCAGTACTTC
TRBV19	TRBD1	TRBJ1-4	NA	CASTGGATNEKLFF	TGTGCCAGTACAGGGGGTGCAACTAATGAAAAACTGTTTTTT
TRBV27	TRBD1	TRBJ2-7	NA	CASSLNPGTGGYEQYF	TGTGCCAGCAGTTTGAACCCCGGGACAGGGGGCTACGAGCAGTACTTC
TRBV7-2	NA	TRBJ2-7	NA	CASSPTGGGPWGEQYF	TGTGCCAGCAGCCCGACTGGGGGGGGGCCCTGGGGCGAGCAGTACTTC
TRBV5-6	NA	TRBJ1-1	NA	CASSPAGPRLNTEAFF	TGTGCCAGCAGCCCCGCCGGCCCGCGGTTGAACACTGAAGCTTTCTTT
TRBV2	TRBD2	TRBJ2-2	NA	CASSEISGETGELFF	TGTGCCAGCAGTGAAATTAGCGGGGAAACCGGGGAGCTGTTTTTT
TRBV30	NA	TRBJ1-2	few	CAWNGGDYGYTF	TGTGCCTGGAATGGGGGGGACTATGGCTACACCTTC
TRBV10-3	NA	TRBJ2-7	NA	CASQQGSLSYEQYF	TGTGCCTCCCAACAGGGATCTCTATCCTACGAGCAGTACTTC
TRBV28	NA	TRBJ1-1	NA	CASSFNRGFMNTEAFF	TGTGCCAGCAGTTTTAATCGGGGGTTCATGAACACTGAAGCTTTCTTT
TRBV27	TRBD2	TRBJ2-3	NA	CASSLLPARLAGERDTQYF	TGTGCCAGCAGTCTTCTCCCTGCGAGACTAGCGGGGGAGAGGGATACGCAGTATTTT
TRBV7-6	NA	TRBJ2-5	NA	CASSLGFAVQETQYF	TGTGCCAGCAGCTTAGGGTTTGCGGTCCAAGAGACCCAGTACTTC
TRBV18	TRBD1	TRBJ2-5	few	CASTARQGSIETQYF	TGTGCCAGCACCGCCCGACAGGGGAGCATAGAGACCCAGTACTTC
TRBV12-5	TRBD1	TRBJ2-7	few	CASGLVLGQGGYEQYF	TGTGCTAGTGGTTTGGTACTAGGACAGGGGGGCTACGAGCAGTACTTC
TRBV4-2	TRBD2	TRBJ2-7	NA	CASSQARGGAYEQYF	TGTGCCAGCAGCCAAGCTCGGGGGGGAGCCTACGAGCAGTACTTC
TRBV5-1	NA	TRBJ1-6	NA	CASSSETNSPLHF	TGCGCCAGCAGCTCGGAGACTAATTCACCCCTCCACTTT
TRBV10-3	TRBD2	TRBJ2-2	NA	CAISRAGTSGTKNTGELFF	TGTGCCATCAGTCGAGCCGGGACTAGCGGAACCAAGAACACCGGGGAGCTGTTTTTT
TRBV5-6	NA	TRBJ2-5	NA	CASSLQGQTQYF	TGTGCCAGCAGCTTGCAGGGTCAGACCCAGTACTTC
TRBV11-1	TRBD2	TRBJ2-1	NA	CASSYGTSGMEQFF	TGTGCCAGCAGCTACGGGACTAGCGGGATGGAGCAGTTCTTC
TRBV6-1	NA	TRBJ1-2	NA	CASLNNGYTF	TGTGCCAGCTTGAACAATGGCTACACCTTC
TRBV7-9	TRBD2	TRBJ2-1	NA	CASSESGGSYNEQFF	TGTGCCAGCAGCGAAAGCGGGGGCTCCTACAATGAGCAGTTCTTC
TRBV28	NA	TRBJ1-5	NA	CASSPPVYSNQPQHF	TGTGCCAGCAGTCCACCAGTGTATAGCAATCAGCCCCAGCATTTT
TRBV27	NA	TRBJ1-5	NA	CASSLAGYSNQPQHF	TGTGCCAGCAGTTTAGCAGGGTATAGCAATCAGCCCCAGCATTTT